These 5 T cell receptor beta chains share one sample of origin, sequenced in a study of glioma-infiltrating T cells after dendritic cell vaccination. Regarding time point: after dendritic cell vaccination, including at tumor progression/relapse. Clones were read by immunoSEQ multiplex PCR, and TCRdb kept only the in-frame ones, dropping some. The profile shows around 78,000 clones, around 85% of them singletons. The sample was blood, taken after dendritic cell vaccination. The receptors here all came from a human donor with glioblastoma.

This clone was counted only a few times. The genes are TRBV6-4 and TRBJ2-3; TRBD2 agrees at 13 bases. V was clipped by 7 bases and J by 7 bases; unmatched bases: 5. The CDR3 length is 14 residues. The germline V gene has CDR1 MRHNA and CDR2 SNTAGT. CDR3 bases: TGTGCCAGCACCCAGGGGACTAGCGGGAATACGCAGTATTTT. Translating gives CASTQGTSGNTQYF.

This chain uses TRBV5-4 with TRBJ2-7; 7 bases match TRBD2. V shed 3 bases and J 0 bases; nucleotides not matched to a gene: 6. The CDR3 has 15 residues. CDR1 and CDR2 (germline): SGHNT, YYREEE (reference sequence). Here the CDR3 DNA reads TGTGCCAGCAGCTCGGGAGGTTTTGACTCCTACGAGCAGTACTTC. Its protein is CASSSGGFDSYEQYF. Full variable domain (missing parts from reference TRBV5-4 and TRBJ2-7): ETGVTQSPTHLIKTRGQQVTLRCSSQSGHNTVSWYQQALGQGPQFIFQYYREEENGRGNFPPRFSGLQFPNYSSELNVNALELDDSALYLCASSSGGFDSYEQYFGPGTRLTVT.

CDR3 nucleotide sequence: TGCGCCAGCAGCTTGCGCACGGGAGAGAGGGACACCATATATTTT. Its protein is CASSLRTGERDTIYF. The J gene is TRBJ1-3, the V gene TRBV5-1; D remains unclear. Looked up from germline, CDR1 is SGHRS and CDR2 is YFSETQ. Trimming took 1 base from V and 8 from J, leaving 16 bases between them. The CDR3 is 15 amino acids. Complete variable domain (other parts from reference TRBV5-1 and TRBJ1-3): KAGVTQTPRYLIKTRGQQVTLSCSPISGHRSVSWYQQTPGQGLQFLFEYFSETQRNKGNFPGRFSGRQFSNSRSEMNVSTLELGDSALYLCASSLRTGERDTIYFGEGSWLTVV.

This chain uses TRBV29-1 with TRBJ2-7; 7 nucleotides agree with TRBD1. The CDR3 extends over 12 amino acids. V trimming: 3 bases; J trimming: 6 bases; junction bases outside the gene matches: 5. Germline lookup yields CDR1 SQVTM and CDR2 ANQGSEA. The CDR3 protein is CSVDDRVGEQYF. The CDR3 nucleotides read TGCAGCGTTGACGACAGGGTGGGCGAGCAGTACTTC.

The rearrangement uses TRBV28 and TRBJ2-7; 7 nucleotides line up with TRBD1. The V gene's germline CDR1 is MDHEN and CDR2 SYDVKM. The V gene end was trimmed by 7 bases and the J gene end by 6 bases; junction bases not matched to a gene: 3. CDR3 length equals 11 residues. The CDR3 here is CASKNRGEQYF. In DNA, the CDR3 is TGTGCCAGCAAAAACAGGGGCGAGCAGTACTTC.